These 9 T cell receptor beta chains originate from one sample sequenced in a study of identifying expanded T cells in peripheral blood. The repertoire was sequenced with immunoSEQ multiplex PCR; TCRdb's copy has only in-frame clones and lacks some. The table includes some 78,000 clones, 70% to 90% detected once. Source material: blood. These receptors were obtained from a person aged 18 to 75 in good health.

This clone was counted between two and nine times. The V call is TRBV10-3, the J call TRBJ1-2; D uncertain. Deletions cut 0 bases from V and 6 bases from J, with 8 bases between. CDR1 and CDR2 (germline): ENHRY, SYGVKD. CDR3 length equals 13 residues. The CDR3 is CAISESEVDGYTF. CDR3 in DNA: TGTGCCATCAGTGAGTCCGAGGTGGATGGCTACACCTTC.

This sequence joins TRBV10-3 and TRBJ1-1; D is possibly TRBD1 (5 bases). CDR1 is ENHRY, CDR2 SYGVKD, per germline. The CDR3 spans 15 residues. Trimming stripped 0 bases from V and 0 bases from J, with 8 bases between. CDR3 in DNA: TGTGCCATCAGTGAGTCGAGAGGGGTGAACACTGAAGCTTTCTTT. It specifies CAISESRGVNTEAFF.

The chain employs TRBV5-3 and TRBJ2-7; D not resolved. TRBV5-3 is an ORF, and what it does is uncertain. This CDR3 spans 14 amino acids. The V gene lost 2 bases and the J gene lost 3 bases, with 12 bases spanning the gap. CDR3: CARSFGLWFYEQYF. CDR3 bases: TGTGCCAGAAGCTTCGGCCTTTGGTTCTACGAGCAGTACTTC.

The chain is built from TRBV4-1 and TRBJ2-3; 7 bases align to TRBD2. With V trimmed by 0 bases and J by 4 bases, 10 bases remained unmatched. The CDR3 runs to 17 residues. Germline CDR1 MGHRA, CDR2 YSYEKL. CDR3 sequence reads: CASSQDTSGISADTQYF. The CDR3 DNA reads as TGCGCCAGCAGCCAAGATACCAGCGGGATTAGCGCAGATACGCAGTATTTT.

This clone turned up a few times. The V gene is TRBV30, the J gene TRBJ2-1, with 11 bases lining up with TRBD2. The CDR3 runs to 15 residues. Looked up from germline, CDR1 is GTSNPN and CDR2 is SVGIG (reference sequence). V dropped 1 base and J dropped 7; count of bases not matched to a gene: 6. The CDR3 loop is CAWSAGTSGRNEQFF. Written as DNA, the CDR3 is TGTGCCTGGAGTGCTGGGACTAGCGGTCGTAATGAGCAGTTCTTC. Together with reference TRBV30 and TRBJ2-1, the CDR3 gives the full variable domain: SQTIHQWPATLVQPVGSPLSLECTVEGTSNPNLYWYRQAAGRGLQLLFYSVGIGQISSEVPQNLSASRPQDRQFILSSKKLLLSDSGFYLCAWSAGTSGRNEQFFGPGTRLTVL.

As DNA, the CDR3 is TGTGCCAGCAGCTTGCCCGGGGGGCACGAGCAGTACTTC. Translated, it gives CASSLPGGHEQYF. The gene calls are TRBV5-4 and TRBJ2-7; D may be TRBD2 (7 bases). The V and J ends lost 1 base and 5 bases respectively, with 10 bases between them. The CDR3 spans 13 residues. CDR1 and CDR2 from the germline V gene are SGHNT and YYREEE (reference sequence).

The rearrangement uses TRBV10-3 and TRBJ1-4, with D unclear. Trimming left V 6 bases short and J 4 bases short, with 12 bases between. The germline V gene encodes CDR1 ENHRY and CDR2 SYGVKD. The CDR3 has 14 residues. CDR3 in DNA: TGTGCCATCAGAGCGGTGGCGGATAATGAAAAACTGTTTTTT. Its translation: CAIRAVADNEKLFF.

The chain employs TRBV7-2 and TRBJ1-2, with 8 bases that match TRBD1. The CDR3 runs to 18 residues. Germline values: CDR1 SGHTA, CDR2 FQGNSA. V dropped 0 bases and J dropped 0; count of bases not matched to a gene: 9. The CDR3 nucleotides read TGTGCCAGCAGCTTAGCGCTGGAAAAACAGGGGGCTAACTATGGCTACACCTTC. This gives the protein CASSLALEKQGANYGYTF. Looking up the rest from reference TRBV7-2 and TRBJ1-2 gives the full variable domain: GAGVSQSPSNKVTEKGKDVELRCDPISGHTALYWYRQSLGQGLEFLIYFQGNSAPDKSGLPSDRFSAERTGGSVSTLTIQRTQQEDSAVYLCASSLALEKQGANYGYTFGSGTRLTVV.

V and J are TRBV19 and TRBJ2-7, with 7 nucleotides matching TRBD1. CDR1 LNHDA and CDR2 SQIVND come from the germline V gene (reference sequence). This CDR3 contains 12 residues. J was trimmed by 6 bases and V by 5 bases; bases with no gene match: 4. In DNA form, the CDR3 reads TGTGCCAGTAGTCCAGGGGGATCCGAGCAGTACTTC. Amino acid sequence: CASSPGGSEQYF.